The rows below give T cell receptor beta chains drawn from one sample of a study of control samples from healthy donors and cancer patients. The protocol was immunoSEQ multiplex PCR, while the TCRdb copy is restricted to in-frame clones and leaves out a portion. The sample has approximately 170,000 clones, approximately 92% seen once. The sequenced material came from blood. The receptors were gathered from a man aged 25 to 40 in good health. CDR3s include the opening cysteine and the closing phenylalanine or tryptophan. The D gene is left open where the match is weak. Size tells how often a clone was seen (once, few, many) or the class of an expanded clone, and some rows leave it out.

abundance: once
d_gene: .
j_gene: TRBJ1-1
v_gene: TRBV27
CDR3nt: TGTGCCAGCAGGTACAGGGCCATGAACACTGAAGCTTTCTTT
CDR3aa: CASRYRAMNTEAFF

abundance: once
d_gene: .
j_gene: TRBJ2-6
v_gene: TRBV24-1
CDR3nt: TGTGCCACCAGTGGGAGTTTCTCTGGGGCCAACGTCCTGACTTTC
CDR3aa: CATSGSFSGANVLTF

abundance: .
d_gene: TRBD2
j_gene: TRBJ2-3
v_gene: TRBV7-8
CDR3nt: TGTGCCAGCAGCTCTACTAGCGGGGGGGGAGGCACAGATACGCAGTATTTT
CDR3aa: CASSSTSGGGGTDTQYF

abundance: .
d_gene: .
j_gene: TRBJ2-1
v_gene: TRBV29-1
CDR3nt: TGCAGCGTTGAGGGGAACTACAATGAGCAGTTCTTC
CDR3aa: CSVEGNYNEQFF

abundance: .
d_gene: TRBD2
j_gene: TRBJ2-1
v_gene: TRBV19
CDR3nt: TGTGCCAGTAGTATAGGGACTAGCGGGAGCAATGAGCAGTTCTTC
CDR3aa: CASSIGTSGSNEQFF

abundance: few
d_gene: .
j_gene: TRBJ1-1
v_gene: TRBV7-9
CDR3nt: TGTGCCAGCAGCTTATCTCGTAGGCAGGGCGTGATAGAAACTGAAGCTTTCTTT
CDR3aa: CASSLSRRQGVIETEAFF

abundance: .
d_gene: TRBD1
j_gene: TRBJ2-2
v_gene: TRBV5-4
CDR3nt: TGTGCCAGCAGCCGGGCCGGGACAGGGGAAACCGGGGAGCTGTTTTTT
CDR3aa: CASSRAGTGETGELFF

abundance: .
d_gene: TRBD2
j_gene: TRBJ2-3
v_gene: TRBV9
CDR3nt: TGTGCCAGCAGCAGCCTAGCGGGGGGCACAGATACGCAGTATTTT
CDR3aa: CASSSLAGGTDTQYF

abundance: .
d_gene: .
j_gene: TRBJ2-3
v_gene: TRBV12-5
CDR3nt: TGTGCTAGTGGTTTTGGCCCGGACACGCAGTATTTT
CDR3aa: CASGFGPDTQYF

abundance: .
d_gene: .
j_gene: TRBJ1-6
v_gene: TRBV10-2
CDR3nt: TGCGCCACCCGCCGGATGGCAGGGGATAATTCACCCCTCCACTTT
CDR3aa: CATRRMAGDNSPLHF

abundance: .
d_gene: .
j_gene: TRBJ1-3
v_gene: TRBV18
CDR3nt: TGTGCCAGCTCGCAAAACAAAGGAAACACCATATATTTT
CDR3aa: CASSQNKGNTIYF

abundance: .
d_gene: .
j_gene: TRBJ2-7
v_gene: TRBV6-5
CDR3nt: TGTGCCAGCATCGAGGGGCTCTCCTACGAGCAGTACTTC
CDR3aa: CASIEGLSYEQYF

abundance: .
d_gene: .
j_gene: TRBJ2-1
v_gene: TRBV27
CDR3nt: TGTGCCAGCAGTAACCGGGACACCGTCTCCTACAATGAGCAGTTCTTC
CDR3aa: CASSNRDTVSYNEQFF

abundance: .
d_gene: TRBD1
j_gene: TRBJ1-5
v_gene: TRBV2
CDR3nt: TGTGCCAGCAGGGGACAGTATCAGCCCCAGCATTTT
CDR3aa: CASRGQYQPQHF

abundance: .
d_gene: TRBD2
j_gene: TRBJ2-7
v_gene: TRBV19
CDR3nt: TGTGCCAGTAGTATAAGAGGGCTAGCGGGAGCTCACGAGCAGTACTTC
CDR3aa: CASSIRGLAGAHEQYF

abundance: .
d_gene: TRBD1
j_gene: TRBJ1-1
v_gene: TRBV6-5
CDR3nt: TGTGCCGGCTCACAGGGGACGATGAACACTGAAGCTTTCTTT
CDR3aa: CAGSQGTMNTEAFF

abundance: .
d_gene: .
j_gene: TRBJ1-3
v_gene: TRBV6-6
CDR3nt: TGTGCCAGCAGTCCGGGACCCCCCGGCGACACCATATATTTT
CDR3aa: CASSPGPPGDTIYF

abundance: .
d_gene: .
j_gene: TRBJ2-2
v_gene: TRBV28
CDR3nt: TGTGCCAGTGGGATGGCCAACACCGGGGAGCTGTTTTTT
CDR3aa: CASGMANTGELFF

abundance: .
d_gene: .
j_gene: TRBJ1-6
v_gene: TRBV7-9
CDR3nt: TGTGCCAGCAGCTTAGGTTTGGGCTTTGATTCACCCCTCCACTTT
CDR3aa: CASSLGLGFDSPLHF

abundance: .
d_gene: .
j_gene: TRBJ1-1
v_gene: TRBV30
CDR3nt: TGTGCCTGGAGCCCGAGGAACACTGAAGCTTTCTTT
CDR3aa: CAWSPRNTEAFF